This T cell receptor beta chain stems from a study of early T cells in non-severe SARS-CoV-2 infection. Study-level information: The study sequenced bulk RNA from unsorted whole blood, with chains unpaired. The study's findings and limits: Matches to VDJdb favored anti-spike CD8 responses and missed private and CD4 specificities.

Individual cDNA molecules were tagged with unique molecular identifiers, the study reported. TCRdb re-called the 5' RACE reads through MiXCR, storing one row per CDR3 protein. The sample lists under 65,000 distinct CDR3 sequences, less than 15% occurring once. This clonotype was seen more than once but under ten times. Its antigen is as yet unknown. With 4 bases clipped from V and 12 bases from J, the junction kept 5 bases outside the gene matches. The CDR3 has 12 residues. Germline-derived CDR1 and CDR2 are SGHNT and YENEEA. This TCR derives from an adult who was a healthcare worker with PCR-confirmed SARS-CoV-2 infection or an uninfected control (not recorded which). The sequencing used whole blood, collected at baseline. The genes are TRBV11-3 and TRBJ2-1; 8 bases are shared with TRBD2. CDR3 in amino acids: CASSSSGYGQFF. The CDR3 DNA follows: TGTGCCAGCAGCTCTAGCGGGTACGGGCAGTTCTTC.